Listed here is a single TCR beta chain. Its specificity is unknown. The sample is drawn from a study of CXCR3-negative and CXCR3-positive naive CD8 T cells. Study observations and caveats: Researchers report CXCR3 expression partially decreased after cryopreservation, with fresh PBMCs used in most assays. Memory CD8+ cells showed much lower diversity, while both naive subsets were comparably high. With surface CD5 comparable between naive subsets, TCR strength was estimated using properties derived from the TRB CDR3. TRBV-TRBJ usage matched between naive CXCR3-negative and CXCR3-positive cells but not between memory cells.

The authors prepared UMI-labeled TRB cDNA libraries by 5' RACE. Using the 5' RACE reads, TCRdb records one entry per CDR3 protein without DNA. Here the sample table reports tens of thousands of distinct CDR3 sequences. The CDR3 extends over 13 amino acids. The clonotype was recovered from a human donor in good health. Some clones in this sample may be carry-over from other donors' samples. The V gene is TRBV12-3 or TRBV12-4, the J gene TRBJ1-1. Material: memory CD8+ T cells from blood. The CDR3 is CASSLGVSTEAFF.